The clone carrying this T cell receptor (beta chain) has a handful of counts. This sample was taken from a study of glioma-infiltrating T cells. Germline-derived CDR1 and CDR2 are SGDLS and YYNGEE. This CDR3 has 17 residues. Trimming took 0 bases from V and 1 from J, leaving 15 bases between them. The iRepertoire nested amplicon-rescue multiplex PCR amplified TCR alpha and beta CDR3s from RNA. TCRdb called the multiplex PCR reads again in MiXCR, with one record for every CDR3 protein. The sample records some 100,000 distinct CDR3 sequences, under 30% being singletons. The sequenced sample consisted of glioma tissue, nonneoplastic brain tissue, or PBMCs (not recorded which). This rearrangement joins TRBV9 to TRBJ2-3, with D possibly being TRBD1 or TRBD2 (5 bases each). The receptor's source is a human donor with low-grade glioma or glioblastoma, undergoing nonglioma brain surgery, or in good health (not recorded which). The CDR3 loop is CASSVATEGSGTDTQYF. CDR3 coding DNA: TGTGCCAGCAGCGTAGCTACAGAGGGGTCGGGCACAGATACGCAGTATTTT.